This entry describes one T cell receptor beta chain. The CDR3 is 13 amino acids. This sample was taken from a study of blood T cell repertoires in COVID-19. Study background: Samples representing acute and convalescent COVID-19 were sourced from the United States, Italy and Spain.

In the study's own analysis: Reference gene primer amplification yielded estimated nucleated cell counts. Sequencing used immunoSEQ multiplex PCR; TCRdb keeps in-frame clones, though not all of them. V and J calls and clone size come straight from that table; D and trimming were deduced from the DNA. This sample has under 60,000 clones, with approximately 87% found just once. The source material was peripheral blood. The TCR comes from a woman aged 55-75 years with COVID-19, enrolled during active disease. The gene calls are TRBV21-1 and TRBJ1-2. TRBV21-1 is a known pseudogene. The CDR3: CASSKVRGSGYTF. CDR3 bases: TGTGCCAGCAGCAAAGTACGGGGTAGTGGCTACACCTTC.